Presented here are 7 T cell receptor beta chains from one specimen sequenced in a study of T cell repertoires in cytomegalovirus infection. TCRdb fed the reads into MiXCR, producing one record per CDR3 protein. The table records under 90,000 distinct CDR3 sequences, about 45% of them present only once. These TCRs' antigens remain unknown. The sample in question was CD8+ T cells from cultured PBMCs, obtained from culture after CMV antigen stimulation. These receptors came from a human donor in good health (CMV status not recorded). Some clones in this sample may be carry-over from other donors' samples.

In its sample, this clonotype was seen a few times. This sequence joins TRBV7-3 and TRBJ2-7, with D hard to call. The CDR3 loop spans 14 amino acids. V shed 3 bases and J shed 2 bases, with 11 bases lying between them. From germline, CDR1 is SGHTA and CDR2 FQGTGA. The CDR3, as DNA: TGTGCCAGCAGCTTCCTCGGTGCACCCTACGAGCAGTACTTC. The encoded protein is CASSFLGAPYEQYF.

V is TRBV7-6 and J is TRBJ2-7; 7 bases map to TRBD1. Looked up from germline, CDR1 is SGHVS and CDR2 is FNYEAQ. CDR3 size: 13 residues. Trimming cost V 9 bases and J 2 bases; bases outside gene matches: 7. In DNA, the CDR3 is TGTGCCAGTAGGGACAGTACGACCTACGAGCAGTACTTC. As protein: CASRDSTTYEQYF.

This clonotype turned up a few times. The chain links TRBV27 to TRBJ2-2, with D hard to call. The CDR3 loop spans 13 amino acids. Germline loops: CDR1 MNHEY, CDR2 SMNVEV (reference sequence). The V and J ends lost 0 bases and 1 base respectively, with 0 bases between them. Here the CDR3 reads CASSLSNTGELFF. The CDR3, as DNA: TGTGCCAGCAGTTTATCGAACACCGGGGAGCTGTTTTTT.

V is TRBV20-1 and J is TRBJ2-5; 14 bases line up with TRBD2. Germline CDR1 DFQATT, CDR2 SNEGSKA (reference sequence). The CDR3 contains 16 residues. V lost 4 bases, J lost 4 bases, and 8 bases stayed unmatched. Here the CDR3 reads CSAIVSGTSGRETQYF. CDR3 DNA sequence: TGCAGTGCTATTGTTTCTGGGACTAGCGGGAGAGAGACCCAGTACTTC.

The chain links TRBV9 to TRBJ1-1, with 7 bases identical to TRBD1. This CDR3 comprises 17 residues. Germline assignment: CDR1 SGDLS and CDR2 YYNGEE. Trimming at V came to 4 bases and at J to 1 base, leaving 13 bases not matched to a gene. The chain's CDR3 is CASSPQTPRDRNTEAFF. In DNA form, the CDR3 reads TGTGCCAGCAGCCCTCAAACCCCCCGGGACAGGAACACTGAAGCTTTCTTT.

This clonotype turned up a few times. This chain uses TRBV12-3 or TRBV12-4 with TRBJ2-3; maybe TRBD2 (6 bases). The CDR3 runs 18 residues. The germline V and J ends were trimmed by 5 bases and 1 base, with 22 bases remaining between them. The CDR3 loop reads CASSGAGGSGTRTDTQYF. The DNA for the CDR3 is TGTGCCAGCAGTGGGGCCGGGGGTAGCGGAACTCGCACAGATACGCAGTATTTT.

This clonotype was counted only a few times. V and J are TRBV7-9 and TRBJ2-7; the D gene could be TRBD1 or TRBD2 (5 bases each). This CDR3 is 15 amino acids long. The V and J ends lost 5 bases and 0 bases respectively, with 14 bases between them. In germline, CDR1 is SEHNR, CDR2 FQNEAQ (reference sequence). This chain's CDR3 is CASSMGPTSSYEQYF. The CDR3 DNA reads as TGTGCCAGCAGCATGGGACCGACGAGCTCCTACGAGCAGTACTTC.